This entry lists 8 T cell receptor beta chains sequenced from one sample in a study of cytomegalovirus exposure and HLA in healthy donors (dated by TCRdb to 2015 to 2018). The library was made by the immunoSEQ multiplex PCR assay. TCRdb re-hosts the immuneACCESS table, in-frame sequences only. Its copies lack some clones; in the studies checked, an unresolved V gene accounts for under half of them, and the cause for the rest is not known. The sample data list about 150,000 clones, and 86% of these were observed just once. Around 22% of the sample belongs to the ten largest clones. Material: PBMCs. These receptors were taken from a man aged 18 to 30 in good health and CMV-seropositive.

This clone has a single count. The CDR3 is CASSHSRNYGYTF. In nucleotides, the CDR3 is TGTGCCAGCAGCCATAGTCGTAACTATGGCTACACCTTC. The chain is built from TRBV14 and TRBJ1-2; D is unclear. The CDR3 is made up of 13 amino acids. Deletions cut 3 bases from V and 1 base from J, with 6 bases between. CDR1 and CDR2 from the germline V gene are SGHDN and FVKESK.

This clone was seen a handful of times. The chain is built from TRBV4-3 and TRBJ1-2, with D tentatively TRBD1 (5 bases). CDR3 length equals 14 residues. Looked up from germline, CDR1 is LGHNA and CDR2 is YSLEER. Trimming took 2 bases from V and 3 from J, leaving 10 bases between them. The CDR3 region has the DNA TGCGCCAGCAGCCAATCGACAGAATACTATGGCTACACCTTC. Protein product: CASSQSTEYYGYTF.

This chain connects TRBV4-2 to TRBJ2-5; 7 nucleotides agree with TRBD2. Trimming cost V 3 bases and J 0 bases; bases outside gene matches: 4. The CDR3 consists of 15 residues. Germline lookup yields CDR1 LGHNA and CDR2 YNFKEQ. The CDR3 DNA reads as TGTGCCAGCAGCCAGGAGGGAGGGGACCAAGAGACCCAGTACTTC. Its translation is CASSQEGGDQETQYF.

V is TRBV4-3 and J is TRBJ2-2; a possible D gene is TRBD2 (7 bases). V was clipped by 6 bases and J by 5 bases, with 19 bases between them. Per germline, CDR1 LGHNA and CDR2 YSLEER. The CDR3 loop spans 16 amino acids. This CDR3 reads CASSQLRGGSTGELFF. CDR3 nucleotides: TGCGCCAGCAGTCAGCTTAGGGGGGGAAGTACCGGGGAGCTGTTTTTT.

J is TRBJ1-2 and V is TRBV11-2; no clear D. Trimming left V 2 bases short and J 0 bases short, with 7 bases between. Germline values: CDR1 SGHAT, CDR2 FQNNGV. The CDR3 is 14 amino acids. The CDR3 DNA reads as TGTGCCAGCAGCTTAAACAGAGCTAACTATGGCTACACCTTC. It specifies CASSLNRANYGYTF.

V and J are TRBV6-5 and TRBJ1-1; TRBD1 agrees at 10 bases. The CDR3 is 15 residues long. J was trimmed by 5 bases and V by 5 bases; bases with no gene match: 8. Germline values: CDR1 MNHEY, CDR2 SVGAGI. The CDR3 is CASSADRGRETEAFF. The CDR3 coding sequence is TGTGCCAGCAGTGCAGACAGGGGGCGGGAGACTGAAGCTTTCTTT.

The count of this clone is one. V usage is TRBV6-4 and J usage is TRBJ2-1, with D possibly being TRBD2 (5 bases). V was shortened by 0 bases and J by 1 base, with 10 bases between the two germline ends. CDR3 size: 16 residues. CDR1 is MRHNA, CDR2 SNTAGT, per germline. CDR3 bases: TGTGCCAGCAGTGACTCGTCGGGGTCGTCCTACAATGAGCAGTTCTTC. This encodes CASSDSSGSSYNEQFF.

The chain carries TRBV30 and TRBJ1-2, with 7 positions matching TRBD1. The CDR3 contains 14 residues. Germline CDR1 GTSNPN, CDR2 SVGIG (reference sequence). The trim removed 0 bases at V and 2 bases at J, leaving 3 bases unmatched. CDR3: CAWSVRGQNYGYTF. CDR3 nucleotides: TGTGCCTGGAGTGTAAGGGGACAGAACTATGGCTACACCTTC.